This entry lists 32 T cell receptor beta chains sequenced from one sample in a study of monozygotic twins with inflammatory bowel disease. Reprocessing the 5' RACE reads, TCRdb reports a single entry for every CDR3 protein and omits DNA. The sample yields around 450,000 distinct CDR3 sequences, of which the top ten take up 2.4%. The sample was blood. All receptors derive from a human donor with ulcerative colitis or Crohn's disease, or a healthy co-twin of an affected twin (not recorded which).

V gene TRBV7-3 combines with J gene TRBJ2-1; TCRdb's D call of TRBD2 is untestable without DNA. The germline V gene has CDR1 SGHTA and CDR2 FQGTGA. The CDR3 runs to 16 residues. CDR3 in amino acids: CASSLNSPGPYNEQFF.

This rearrangement joins TRBV12-3 or TRBV12-4 to TRBJ2-2. The CDR3 totals 15 residues. CDR3 amino acids: CASTLGFEVTGELFF.

The rearrangement uses TRBV5-1 and TRBJ1-2. Per germline, CDR1 SGHRS and CDR2 YFSETQ. The CDR3 has 13 amino acids. The chain's CDR3 is CASSFSTEVGYTF.

This chain uses TRBV6-1 with TRBJ1-2; absent DNA, TCRdb's TRBD1 call cannot be checked. The germline V gene encodes CDR1 MNHNS and CDR2 SASEGT. The CDR3 extends over 15 amino acids. The chain's CDR3 is CASSPGSLANYGYTF.

The J gene is TRBJ1-2, the V gene TRBV7-9. The CDR3 extends over 14 amino acids. CDR1 is SEHNR and CDR2 is FQNEAQ in the germline V gene (reference sequence). This chain's CDR3 is CASSLGSAIYGYTF.

The CDR3 loop reads CASSQEGQGNEKLFF. This chain links TRBV4-3 with TRBJ1-4; the D gene TCRdb calls, TRBD1, cannot be checked with no DNA. This CDR3 has 15 residues. Per the germline V gene, CDR1 is LGHNA and CDR2 is YSLEER.

The rearrangement links TRBV11-2 to TRBJ2-5; TCRdb names TRBD1, which stays unverified in the absence of DNA. CDR1 and CDR2 (germline): SGHAT, FQNNGV. This CDR3 region has 13 residues. CDR3 loop: CASSWGARETQYF.

The V and J genes are TRBV9 and TRBJ2-5; checking the TCRdb D call of TRBD1 is not possible without DNA. Germline loops: CDR1 SGDLS, CDR2 YYNGEE. The CDR3 sequence is 14 residues long. Here the CDR3 reads CASSVGADQETQYF.

CDR3 loop: CASSLGGYDQPQHF. The V call is TRBV7-8, the J call TRBJ1-5. CDR1 and CDR2 (germline): SGHVS, FQNEAQ. The CDR3 has 14 amino acids.

The chain couples TRBV20-1 to TRBJ2-1; without DNA, the TCRdb call of TRBD1 cannot be checked. CDR1 is DFQATT and CDR2 is SNEGSKA in the germline V gene (reference sequence). The CDR3 loop spans 15 amino acids. The CDR3 here is CSARIEQGAPSEQFF.

The chain combines TRBV18 with TRBJ1-1; no DNA is available, so the TRBD1 call from TCRdb remains unchecked. The germline gives CDR1 KGHSH, CDR2 LQKENI. This CDR3 is 16 amino acids long. The CDR3 region is CASSLSQGRMRTEAFF. Full variable domain (outside the CDR3, taken from reference TRBV18 and TRBJ1-1): NAGVMQNPRHLVRRRGQEARLRCSPMKGHSHVYWYRQLPEEGLKFMVYLQKENIIDESGMPKERFSAEFPKEGPSILRIQQVVRGDSAAYFCASSLSQGRMRTEAFFGQGTRLTVV.

The chain recombines TRBV6-1 with TRBJ1-2; the TRBD1 assignment by TCRdb is unverifiable without DNA. There are 14 residues in the CDR3. From germline, CDR1 is MNHNS and CDR2 SASEGT. CDR3 loop: CASSPTVGLGGYTF.

The gene calls are TRBV7-6 and TRBJ2-2; the D call from TCRdb, TRBD2, cannot be confirmed without DNA. The CDR3 loop spans 19 amino acids. CDR1 and CDR2 (germline): SGHVS, FNYEAQ. The CDR3 spells CASSPTGRAGNINTGELFF.

The chain recombines TRBV4-3 with TRBJ2-7; TCRdb's assignment of TRBD1 cannot be checked, as there is no DNA. The CDR3 contains 15 residues. Germline V gene sequence: CDR1 LGHNA, CDR2 YSLEER. The CDR3 region is CASSQGTGDGYEQYF.

The V and J genes are TRBV29-1 and TRBJ2-2. The CDR3 extends over 15 amino acids. Germline loops: CDR1 SQVTM, CDR2 ANQGSEA. CDR3 sequence reads: CSVVRGSGNTGELFF.

This chain connects TRBV5-1 to TRBJ2-4; TCRdb's D call of TRBD2 is untestable without DNA. CDR3 length: 16 amino acids. Germline V gene sequence: CDR1 SGHRS, CDR2 YFSETQ. The CDR3 protein is CASSAGTSRKTNIQYF.

V and J are TRBV7-9 and TRBJ1-2; absent DNA, TCRdb's TRBD1 call cannot be checked. The CDR3 sequence is 15 residues long. Germline loops: CDR1 SEHNR, CDR2 FQNEAQ (reference sequence). CDR3 amino acids: CASSSLAGANYGYTF. Drawing the rest from reference TRBV7-9 and TRBJ1-2, the complete variable domain is DTGVSQNPRHKITKRGQNVTFRCDPISEHNRLYWYRQTLGQGPEFLTYFQNEAQLEKSRLLSDRFSAERPKGSFSTLEIQRTEQGDSAMYLCASSSLAGANYGYTFGSGTRLTVV.

The rearrangement joins TRBV7-2 to TRBJ1-2. The CDR3 is made up of 15 amino acids. Germline V gene data show CDR1 as SGHTA and CDR2 as FQGNSA. The CDR3: CASSLGQGAPYGYTF.

This chain joins TRBV6-1 and TRBJ2-1; the D call of TRBD2 rests on TCRdb alone, since no DNA is present to check it. The CDR3 consists of 14 residues. The germline V gene encodes CDR1 MNHNS and CDR2 SASEGT. CDR3: CAVALGPAYNEQFF.

Here the CDR3 reads CASSLHTQGANEQFF. The V gene is TRBV9, the J gene TRBJ2-1; the D gene TCRdb calls, TRBD1, cannot be checked with no DNA. This CDR3 is 15 amino acids long. Germline assignment: CDR1 SGDLS and CDR2 YYNGEE.

V usage is TRBV12-3 or TRBV12-4 and J usage is TRBJ2-7; the D call from TCRdb, TRBD2, cannot be confirmed without DNA. The CDR3 has 13 residues. The CDR3 is CASTMGGINEQYF.

The gene calls are TRBV2 and TRBJ1-5; the TRBD1 assignment by TCRdb is unverifiable without DNA. In germline, CDR1 is SNHLY, CDR2 FYNNEI. The CDR3 runs to 15 residues. CDR3 sequence: CASGARINSNQPQHF.

The chain employs TRBV5-1 and TRBJ1-1. The CDR3 contains 14 residues. CDR1 is SGHRS, CDR2 YFSETQ, per germline. The CDR3 reads CASSPELINTEAFF.

The rearrangement uses TRBV11-1 and TRBJ1-6; there is no DNA to check the TCRdb D call of TRBD1. Germline loops: CDR1 SGHAT, CDR2 FQDESV (reference sequence). This CDR3 contains 18 residues. The CDR3 reads CASSLGGQMSSYNSPLHF. The full variable domain, its missing parts supplied by reference TRBV11-1 and TRBJ1-6, is EAEVAQSPRYKITEKSQAVAFWCDPISGHATLYWYRQILGQGPELLVQFQDESVVDDSQLPKDRFSAERLKGVDSTLKIQPAELGDSAMYLCASSLGGQMSSYNSPLHFGNGTRLTVT.

This rearrangement joins TRBV12-3 or TRBV12-4 to TRBJ1-5. The CDR3 spans 16 residues. The CDR3 is CASSRAQGISNQPQHF.

The V call is TRBV5-6, the J call TRBJ1-4; checking the TCRdb D call of TRBD1 is not possible without DNA. This CDR3 contains 14 residues. Germline V gene data show CDR1 as SGHDT and CDR2 as YYEEEE. The CDR3 sequence is CASSYDRGNEKLFF.

V and J are TRBV6-1 and TRBJ1-2; absent DNA, TCRdb's TRBD1 call cannot be checked. CDR1 is MNHNS, CDR2 SASEGT, per germline. The CDR3 contains 15 residues. The CDR3 region is CASSAQGQAGYGYTF.

V gene TRBV11-2 combines with J gene TRBJ2-3; the TRBD1 assignment by TCRdb is unverifiable without DNA. Germline CDR1 and CDR2: SGHAT and FQNNGV. The CDR3 contains 13 residues. CDR3 in amino acids: CASSLIQGDTQYF.

The gene calls are TRBV29-1 and TRBJ1-3; the TRBD1 assignment by TCRdb is unverifiable without DNA. This CDR3 is 12 amino acids long. Germline V CDR1 and CDR2: SQVTM, ANQGSEA. This chain's CDR3 is CSAWTGGNTIYF. Variable domain in full (rest from reference TRBV29-1 and TRBJ1-3): SAVISQKPSRDICQRGTSLTIQCQVDSQVTMMFWYRQQPGQSLTLIATANQGSEATYESGFVIDKFPISRPNLTFSTLTVSNMSPEDSSIYLCSAWTGGNTIYFGEGSWLTVV.

V and J are TRBV19 and TRBJ2-6; with no DNA, the TCRdb D assignment of TRBD1 cannot be verified. From germline, CDR1 is LNHDA and CDR2 SQIVND (reference sequence). The CDR3 contains 15 residues. CDR3 residues: CASSTTGAGANVLTF.

The chain employs TRBV11-1 and TRBJ2-3; the TCRdb call, TRBD2, lacks DNA for checking. CDR1 is SGHAT, CDR2 FQDESV, per germline (reference sequence). The CDR3 runs to 13 residues. The CDR3 sequence is CASSLEGGDTQYF.

The rearrangement uses TRBV20-1 and TRBJ1-5; the D call of TRBD1 rests on TCRdb alone, since no DNA is present to check it. The germline gives CDR1 DFQATT, CDR2 SNEGSKA (reference sequence). This CDR3 comprises 16 residues. CDR3 residues: CSAPGVQGSSNQLQHF.